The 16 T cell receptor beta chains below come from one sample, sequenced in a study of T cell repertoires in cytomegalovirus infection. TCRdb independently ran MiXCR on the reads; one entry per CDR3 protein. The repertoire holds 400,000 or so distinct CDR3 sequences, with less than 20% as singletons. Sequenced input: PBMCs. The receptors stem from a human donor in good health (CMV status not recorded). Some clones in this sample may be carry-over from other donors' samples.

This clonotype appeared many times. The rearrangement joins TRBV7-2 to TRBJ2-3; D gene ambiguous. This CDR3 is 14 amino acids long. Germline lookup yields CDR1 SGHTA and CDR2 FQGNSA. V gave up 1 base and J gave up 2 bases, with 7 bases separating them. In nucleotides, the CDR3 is TGTGCCAGCAGCTTAGGCCCGTACACAGATACGCAGTATTTT. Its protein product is CASSLGPYTDTQYF.

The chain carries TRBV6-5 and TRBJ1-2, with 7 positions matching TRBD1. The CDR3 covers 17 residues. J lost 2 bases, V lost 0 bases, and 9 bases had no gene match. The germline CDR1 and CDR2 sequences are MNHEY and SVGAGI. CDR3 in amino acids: CASSYSRLGQANYGYTF. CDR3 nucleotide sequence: TGTGCCAGCAGTTACTCGAGACTTGGACAGGCGAACTATGGCTACACCTTC.

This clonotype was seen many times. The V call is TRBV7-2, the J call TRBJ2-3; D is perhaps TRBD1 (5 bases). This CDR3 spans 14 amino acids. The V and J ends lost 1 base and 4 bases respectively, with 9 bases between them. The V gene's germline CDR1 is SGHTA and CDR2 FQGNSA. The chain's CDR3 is CASSLGGVSDTQYF. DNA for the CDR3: TGTGCCAGCAGCTTAGGGGGCGTATCAGATACGCAGTATTTT.

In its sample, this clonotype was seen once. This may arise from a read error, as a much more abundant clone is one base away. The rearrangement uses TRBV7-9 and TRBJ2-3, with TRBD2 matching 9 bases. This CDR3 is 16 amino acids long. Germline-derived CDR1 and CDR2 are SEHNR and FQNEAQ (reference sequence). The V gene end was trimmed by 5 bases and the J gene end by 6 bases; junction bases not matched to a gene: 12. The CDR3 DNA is TGTGCCAGCAGCCAGACCCTTAGCGGGAGTAGGGATACGCAGTATTTT. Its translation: CASSQTLSGSRDTQYF.

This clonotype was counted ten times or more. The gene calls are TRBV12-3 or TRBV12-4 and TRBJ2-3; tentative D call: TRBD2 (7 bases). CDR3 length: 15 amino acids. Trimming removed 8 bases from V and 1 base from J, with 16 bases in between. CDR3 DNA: TGTGCCAGCCGCAAGGGGGGGCCTCGCACAGATACGCAGTATTTT. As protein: CASRKGGPRTDTQYF.

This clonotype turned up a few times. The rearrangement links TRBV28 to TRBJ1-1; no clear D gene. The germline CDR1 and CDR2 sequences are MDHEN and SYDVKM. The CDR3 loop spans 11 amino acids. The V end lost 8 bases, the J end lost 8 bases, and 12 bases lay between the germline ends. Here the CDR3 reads CASETPREAFF. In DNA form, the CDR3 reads TGTGCCAGCGAGACCCCTAGGGAAGCTTTCTTT. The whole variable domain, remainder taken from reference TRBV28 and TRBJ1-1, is DVKVTQSSRYLVKRTGEKVFLECVQDMDHENMFWYRQDPGLGLRLIYFSYDVKMKEKGDIPEGYSVSREKKERFSLILESASTNQTSMYLCASETPREAFFGQGTRLTVV.

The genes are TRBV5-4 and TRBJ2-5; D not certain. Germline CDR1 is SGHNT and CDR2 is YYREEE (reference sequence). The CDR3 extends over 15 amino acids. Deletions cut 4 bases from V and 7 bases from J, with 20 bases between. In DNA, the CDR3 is TGTGCCAGCAGCGCGACGGGTGCACCAGCTGTGACCCAGTACTTC. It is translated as CASSATGAPAVTQYF.

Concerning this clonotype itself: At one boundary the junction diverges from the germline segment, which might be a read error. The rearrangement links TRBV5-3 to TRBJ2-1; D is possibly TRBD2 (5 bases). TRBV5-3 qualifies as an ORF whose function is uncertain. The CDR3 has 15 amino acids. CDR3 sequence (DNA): TGTGCCAGCAGCTTGTTAAACGGGGTGACGGATGAGCAGTTCTTC. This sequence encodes CASSLLNGVTDEQFF.

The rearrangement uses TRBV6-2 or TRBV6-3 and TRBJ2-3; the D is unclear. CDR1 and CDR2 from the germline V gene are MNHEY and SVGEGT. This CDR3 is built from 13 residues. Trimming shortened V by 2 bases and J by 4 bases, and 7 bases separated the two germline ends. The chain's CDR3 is CASSYVYPDTQYF. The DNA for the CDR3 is TGTGCCAGCAGTTACGTCTACCCAGATACGCAGTATTTT.

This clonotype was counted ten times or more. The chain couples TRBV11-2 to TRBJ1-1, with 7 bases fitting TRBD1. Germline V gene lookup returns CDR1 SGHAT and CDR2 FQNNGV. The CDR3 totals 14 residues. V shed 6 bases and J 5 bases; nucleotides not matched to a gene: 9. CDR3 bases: TGTGCCAGCAGACGACAGGGACCTAGGACTGAAGCTTTCTTT. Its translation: CASRRQGPRTEAFF. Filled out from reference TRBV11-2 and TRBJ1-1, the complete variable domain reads EAGVAQSPRYKIIEKRQSVAFWCNPISGHATLYWYQQILGQGPKLLIQFQNNGVVDDSQLPKDRFSAERLKGVDSTLKIQPAKLEDSAVYLCASRRQGPRTEAFFGQGTRLTVV.

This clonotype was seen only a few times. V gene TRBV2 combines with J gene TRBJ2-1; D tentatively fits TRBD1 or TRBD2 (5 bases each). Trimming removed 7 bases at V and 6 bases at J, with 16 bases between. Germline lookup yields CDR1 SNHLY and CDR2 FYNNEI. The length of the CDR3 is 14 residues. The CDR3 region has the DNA TGTGCCAGCAAGGTCACAACAGGAGGCAATGAGCAGTTCTTC. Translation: CASKVTTGGNEQFF.

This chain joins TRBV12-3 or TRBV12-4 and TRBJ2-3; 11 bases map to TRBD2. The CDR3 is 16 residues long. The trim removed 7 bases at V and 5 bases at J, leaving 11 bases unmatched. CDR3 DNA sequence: TGTGCCAGCACCCCTCTGGTAGCGGGAGGGATAGATACGCAGTATTTT. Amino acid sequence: CASTPLVAGGIDTQYF.

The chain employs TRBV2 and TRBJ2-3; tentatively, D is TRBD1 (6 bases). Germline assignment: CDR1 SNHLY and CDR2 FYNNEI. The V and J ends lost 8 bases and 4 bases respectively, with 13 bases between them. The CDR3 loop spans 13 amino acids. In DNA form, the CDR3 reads TGTGCCAGCGGTCAGGGGAGCTCAGATACGCAGTATTTT. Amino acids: CASGQGSSDTQYF.

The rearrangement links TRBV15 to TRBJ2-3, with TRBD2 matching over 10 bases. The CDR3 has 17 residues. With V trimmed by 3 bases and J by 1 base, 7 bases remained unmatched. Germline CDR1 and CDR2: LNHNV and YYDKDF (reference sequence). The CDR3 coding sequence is TGTGCCACCAGCAGTGCCGGGACTAGCGCGGGCACAGATACGCAGTATTTT. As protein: CATSSAGTSAGTDTQYF.

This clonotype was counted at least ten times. The DNA of the CDR3 is TGTGCCAGCAGTTCGGACAGTAAAAGAGGGGTGAGGCAGAACACTGAAGCTTTCTTT. Its translation: CASSSDSKRGVRQNTEAFF. The gene calls are TRBV28 and TRBJ1-1; D possibly corresponds to TRBD1 (6 bases). This CDR3 contains 19 residues. Germline V gene data show CDR1 as MDHEN and CDR2 as SYDVKM. V lost 4 bases to trimming and J lost 1 base, with 25 bases between them.

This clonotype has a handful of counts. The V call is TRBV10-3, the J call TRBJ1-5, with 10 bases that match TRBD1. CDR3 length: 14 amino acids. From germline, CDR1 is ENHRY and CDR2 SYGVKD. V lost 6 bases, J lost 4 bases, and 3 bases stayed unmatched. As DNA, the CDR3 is TGTGCCATCAGCGGACAGGGGGTAAATCAGCCCCAGCATTTT. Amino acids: CAISGQGVNQPQHF.